Sequencing of this TCR beta chain was carried out in a study of blood T cell repertoires in COVID-19. Study summary: Samples came from the United States, Italy and Spain, spanning acute and convalescent COVID-19. Sample material is recorded as cDNA or gDNA derived from T cells, B-cell-depleted T cells, or PBMCs.

The CDR3 spans 13 residues. Deletions cut 3 bases from V and 2 bases from J, with 11 bases between. The V gene's germline CDR1 is DFQATT and CDR2 SNEGSKA (reference sequence). Original handling: It was from reference gene primer amplification that nucleated cell counts were estimated. Clones were read by immunoSEQ multiplex PCR, and TCRdb kept only the in-frame ones, dropping some. The V and J calls and clone size are taken from that table; D and trimming were inferred from the DNA. Counted here are under 200,000 clones, 80% occurring once; the ten biggest clones make up around 3.2%. Participant reports of clinical history set cohort assignment.

The gene calls are TRBV20-1 and TRBJ2-7; D perhaps matches TRBD2 (6 bases). Sample: PBMCs or T cells enriched from blood (not recorded which). The receptor was isolated from an older woman who had recovered from COVID-19. The CDR3 protein is CSASSGGTYEQYF. DNA of the CDR3: TGCAGTGCTAGTTCCGGGGGAACCTACGAGCAGTACTTC.